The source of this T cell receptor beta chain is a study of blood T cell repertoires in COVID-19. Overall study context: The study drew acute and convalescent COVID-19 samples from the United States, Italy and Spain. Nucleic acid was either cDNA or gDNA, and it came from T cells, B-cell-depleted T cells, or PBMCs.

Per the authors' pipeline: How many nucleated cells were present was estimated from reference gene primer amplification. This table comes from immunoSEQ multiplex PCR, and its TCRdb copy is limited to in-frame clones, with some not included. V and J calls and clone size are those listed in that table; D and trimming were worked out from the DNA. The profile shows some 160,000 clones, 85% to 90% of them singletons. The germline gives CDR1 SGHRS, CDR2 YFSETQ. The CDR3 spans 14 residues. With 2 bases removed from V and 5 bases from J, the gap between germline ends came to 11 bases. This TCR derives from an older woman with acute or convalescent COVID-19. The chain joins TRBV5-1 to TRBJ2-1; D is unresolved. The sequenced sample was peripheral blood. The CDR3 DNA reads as TGCGCCAGCAGCTTTGGTTCGAGTAACAATGAGCAGTTCTTC. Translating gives CASSFGSSNNEQFF.